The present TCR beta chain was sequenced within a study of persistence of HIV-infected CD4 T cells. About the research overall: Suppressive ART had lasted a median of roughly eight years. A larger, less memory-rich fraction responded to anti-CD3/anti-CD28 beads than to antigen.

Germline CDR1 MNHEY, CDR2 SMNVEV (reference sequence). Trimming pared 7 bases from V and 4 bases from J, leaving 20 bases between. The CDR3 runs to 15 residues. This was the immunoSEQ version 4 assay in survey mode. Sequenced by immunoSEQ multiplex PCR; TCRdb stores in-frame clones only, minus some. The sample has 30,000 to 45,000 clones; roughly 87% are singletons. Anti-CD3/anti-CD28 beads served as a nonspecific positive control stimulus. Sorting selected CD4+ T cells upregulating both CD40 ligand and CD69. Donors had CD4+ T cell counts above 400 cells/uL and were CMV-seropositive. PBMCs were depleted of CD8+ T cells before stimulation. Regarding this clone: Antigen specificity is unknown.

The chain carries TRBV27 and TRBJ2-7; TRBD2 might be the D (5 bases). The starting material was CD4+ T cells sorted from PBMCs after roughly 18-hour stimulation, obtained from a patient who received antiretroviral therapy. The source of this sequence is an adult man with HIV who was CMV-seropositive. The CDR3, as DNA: TGTGCCAGCAAACCGGTGGGCCGAGGGAAATACGAGCAGTACTTC. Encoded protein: CASKPVGRGKYEQYF.